Below, one T cell receptor (beta chain) is given with its context. The PCR employed 60 Vbeta primers together with 13 Jbeta primers. Clones were read by immunoSEQ multiplex PCR, and TCRdb kept only the in-frame ones, dropping some. The top ten clones hold about 6.7% of a sample with some 150,000 clones, roughly 78% of them seen once. This specimen belongs to a study of cytomegalovirus exposure and HLA in healthy donors. Per germline, CDR1 MDHEN and CDR2 SYDVKM. This CDR3 is 15 amino acids long. V shed 5 bases and J shed 6 bases, with 16 bases lying between them. The receptor was derived from a man aged 50-59 years in good health and CMV-seropositive. What was sequenced was PBMCs. The genes are TRBV28 and TRBJ1-4; a weak D match, TRBD1 (5 bases). CDR3 in DNA: TGTGCCAGCAGTGCGCCGGGACGGGGGTATGAAAAACTGTTTTTT. It translates to CASSAPGRGYEKLFF.